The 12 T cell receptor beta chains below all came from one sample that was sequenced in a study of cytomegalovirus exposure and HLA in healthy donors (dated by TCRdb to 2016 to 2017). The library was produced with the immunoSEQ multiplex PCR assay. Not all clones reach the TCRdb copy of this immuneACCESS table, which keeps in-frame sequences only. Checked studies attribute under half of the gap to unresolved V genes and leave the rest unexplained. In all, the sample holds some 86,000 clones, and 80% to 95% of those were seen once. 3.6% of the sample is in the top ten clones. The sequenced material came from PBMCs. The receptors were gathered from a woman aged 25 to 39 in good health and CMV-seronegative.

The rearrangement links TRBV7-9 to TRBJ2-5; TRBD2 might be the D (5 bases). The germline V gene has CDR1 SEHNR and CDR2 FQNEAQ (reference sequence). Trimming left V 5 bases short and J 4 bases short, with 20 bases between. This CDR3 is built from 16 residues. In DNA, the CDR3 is TGTGCCAGCAGCCCCGGAGGAGTTTCCACACGAGAGACCCAGTACTTC. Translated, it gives CASSPGGVSTRETQYF.

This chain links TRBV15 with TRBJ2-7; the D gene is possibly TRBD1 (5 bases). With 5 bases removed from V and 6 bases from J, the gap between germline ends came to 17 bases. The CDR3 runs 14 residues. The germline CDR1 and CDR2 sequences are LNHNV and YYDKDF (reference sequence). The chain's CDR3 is CATSRNTGSSEQYF. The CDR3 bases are TGTGCCACCAGCCGCAACACAGGATCCAGCGAGCAGTACTTC.

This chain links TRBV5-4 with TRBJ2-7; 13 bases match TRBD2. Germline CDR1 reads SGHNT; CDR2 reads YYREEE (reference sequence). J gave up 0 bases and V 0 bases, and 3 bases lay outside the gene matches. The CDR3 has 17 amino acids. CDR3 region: CASSLGLAGGFSYEQYF. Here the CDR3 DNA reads TGTGCCAGCAGCTTGGGACTAGCGGGGGGCTTCTCCTACGAGCAGTACTTC.

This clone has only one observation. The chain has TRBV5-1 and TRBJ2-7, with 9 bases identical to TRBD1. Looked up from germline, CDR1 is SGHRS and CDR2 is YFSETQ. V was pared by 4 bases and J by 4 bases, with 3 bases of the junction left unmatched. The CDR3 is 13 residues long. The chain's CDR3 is CASSEDRGYEQYF. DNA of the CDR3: TGCGCCAGCAGCGAGGACAGGGGTTACGAGCAGTACTTC.

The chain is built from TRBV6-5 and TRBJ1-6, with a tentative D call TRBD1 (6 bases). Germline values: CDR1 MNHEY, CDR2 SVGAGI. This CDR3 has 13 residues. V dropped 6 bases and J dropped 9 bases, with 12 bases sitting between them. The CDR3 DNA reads TGTGCCAGCAGAGAACAGGGATCTTCACCCCTCCACTTT. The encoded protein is CASREQGSSPLHF.

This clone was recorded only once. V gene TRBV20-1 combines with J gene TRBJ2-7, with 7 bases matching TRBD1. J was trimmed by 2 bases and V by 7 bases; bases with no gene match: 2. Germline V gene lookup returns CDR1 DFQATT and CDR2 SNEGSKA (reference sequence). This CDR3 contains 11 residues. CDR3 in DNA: TGCAGTGGGGGACAGCCCTACGAGCAGTACTTC. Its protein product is CSGGQPYEQYF.

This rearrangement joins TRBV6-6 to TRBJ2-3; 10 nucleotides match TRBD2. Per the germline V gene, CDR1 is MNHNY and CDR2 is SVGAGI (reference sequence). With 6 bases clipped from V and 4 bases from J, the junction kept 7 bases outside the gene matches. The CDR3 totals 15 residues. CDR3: CASRRSGRGPDTQYF. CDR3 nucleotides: TGTGCCAGCAGGAGGAGCGGGAGGGGCCCAGATACGCAGTATTTT.

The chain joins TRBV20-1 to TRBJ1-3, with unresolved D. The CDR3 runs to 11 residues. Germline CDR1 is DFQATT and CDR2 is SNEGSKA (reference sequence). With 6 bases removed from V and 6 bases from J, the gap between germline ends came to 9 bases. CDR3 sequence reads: CSAHIENTIYF. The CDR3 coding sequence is TGCAGTGCCCACATCGAAAACACCATATATTTT.

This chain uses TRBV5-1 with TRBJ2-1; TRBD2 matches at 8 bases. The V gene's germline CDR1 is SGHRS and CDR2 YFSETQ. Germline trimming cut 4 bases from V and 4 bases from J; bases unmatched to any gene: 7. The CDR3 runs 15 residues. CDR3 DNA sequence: TGCGCCAGCAGCGCGGGGCTAGCGGGTTACAATGAGCAGTTCTTC. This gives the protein CASSAGLAGYNEQFF.

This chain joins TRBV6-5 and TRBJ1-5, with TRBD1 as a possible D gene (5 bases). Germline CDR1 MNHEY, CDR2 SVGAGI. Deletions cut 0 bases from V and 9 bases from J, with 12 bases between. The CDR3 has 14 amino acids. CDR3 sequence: CASSYSLGPGPQHF. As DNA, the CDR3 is TGTGCCAGCAGTTACTCATTGGGGCCCGGGCCCCAGCATTTT.

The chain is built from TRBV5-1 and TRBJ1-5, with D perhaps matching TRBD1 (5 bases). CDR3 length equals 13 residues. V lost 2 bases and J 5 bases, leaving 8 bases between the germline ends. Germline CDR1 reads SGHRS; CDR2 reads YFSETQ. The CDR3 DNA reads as TGCGCCAGCAGCTTTCGGGGGGATCAGCCCCAGCATTTT. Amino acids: CASSFRGDQPQHF.

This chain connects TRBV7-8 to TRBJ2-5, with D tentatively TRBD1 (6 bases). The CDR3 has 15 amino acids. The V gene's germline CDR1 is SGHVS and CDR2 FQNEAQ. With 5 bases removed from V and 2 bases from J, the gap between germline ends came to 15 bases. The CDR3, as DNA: TGTGCCAGCAGCCTGCGCAGGGGAAGGCAAGAGACCCAGTACTTC. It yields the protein CASSLRRGRQETQYF.